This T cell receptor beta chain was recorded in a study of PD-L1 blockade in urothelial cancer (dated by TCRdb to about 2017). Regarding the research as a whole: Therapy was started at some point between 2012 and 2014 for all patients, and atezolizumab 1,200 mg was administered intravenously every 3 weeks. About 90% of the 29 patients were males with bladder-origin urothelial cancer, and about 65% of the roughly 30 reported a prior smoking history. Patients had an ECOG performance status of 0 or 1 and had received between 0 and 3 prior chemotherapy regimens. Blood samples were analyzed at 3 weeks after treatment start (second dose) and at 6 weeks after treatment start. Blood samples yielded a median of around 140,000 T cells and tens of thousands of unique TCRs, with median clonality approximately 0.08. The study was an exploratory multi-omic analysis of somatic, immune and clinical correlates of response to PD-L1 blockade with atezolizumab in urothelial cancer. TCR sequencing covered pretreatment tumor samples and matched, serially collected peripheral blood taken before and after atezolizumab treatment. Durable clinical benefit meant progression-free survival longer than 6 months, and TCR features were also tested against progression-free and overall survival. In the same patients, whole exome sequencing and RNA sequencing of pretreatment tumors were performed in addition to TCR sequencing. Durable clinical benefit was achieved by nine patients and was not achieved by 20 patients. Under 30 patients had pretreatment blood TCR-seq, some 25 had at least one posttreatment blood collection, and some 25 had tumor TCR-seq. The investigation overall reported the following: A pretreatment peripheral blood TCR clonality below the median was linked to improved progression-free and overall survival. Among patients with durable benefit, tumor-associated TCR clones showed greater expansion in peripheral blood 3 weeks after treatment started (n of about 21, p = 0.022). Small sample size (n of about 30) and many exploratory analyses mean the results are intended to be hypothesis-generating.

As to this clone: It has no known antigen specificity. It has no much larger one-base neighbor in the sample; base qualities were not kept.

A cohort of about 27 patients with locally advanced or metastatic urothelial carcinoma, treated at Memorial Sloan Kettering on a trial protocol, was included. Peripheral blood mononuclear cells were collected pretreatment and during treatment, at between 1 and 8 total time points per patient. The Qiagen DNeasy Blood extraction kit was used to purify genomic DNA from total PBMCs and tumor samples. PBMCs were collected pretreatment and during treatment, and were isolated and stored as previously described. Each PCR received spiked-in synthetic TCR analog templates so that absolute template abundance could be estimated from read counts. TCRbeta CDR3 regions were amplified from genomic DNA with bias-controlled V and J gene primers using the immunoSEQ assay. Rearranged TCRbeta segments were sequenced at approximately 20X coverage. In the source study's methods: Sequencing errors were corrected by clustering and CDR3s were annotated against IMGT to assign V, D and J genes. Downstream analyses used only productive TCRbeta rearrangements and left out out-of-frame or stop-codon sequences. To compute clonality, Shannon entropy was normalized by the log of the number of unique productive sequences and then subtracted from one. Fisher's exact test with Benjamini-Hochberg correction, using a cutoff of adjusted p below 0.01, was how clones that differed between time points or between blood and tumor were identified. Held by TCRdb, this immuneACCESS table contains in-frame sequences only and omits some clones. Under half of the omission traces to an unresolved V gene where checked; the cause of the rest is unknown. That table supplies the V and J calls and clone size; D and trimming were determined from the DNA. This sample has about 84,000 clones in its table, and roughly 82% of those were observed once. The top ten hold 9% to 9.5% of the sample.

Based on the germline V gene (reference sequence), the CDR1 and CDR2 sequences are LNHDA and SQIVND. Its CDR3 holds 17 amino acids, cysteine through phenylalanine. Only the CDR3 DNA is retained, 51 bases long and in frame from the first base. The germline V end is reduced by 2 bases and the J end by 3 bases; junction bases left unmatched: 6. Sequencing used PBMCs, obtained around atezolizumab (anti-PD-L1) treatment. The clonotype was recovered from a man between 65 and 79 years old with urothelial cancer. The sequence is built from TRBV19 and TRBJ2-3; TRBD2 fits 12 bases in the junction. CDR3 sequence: CASSIRTSGDRTDTQYF. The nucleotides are TGTGCCAGTAGTATACGGACTAGCGGGGATAGGACAGATACGCAGTATTTT. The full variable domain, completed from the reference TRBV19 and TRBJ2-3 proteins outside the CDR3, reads DGGITQSPKYLFRKEGQNVTLSCEQNLNHDAMYWYRQDPGQGLRLIYYSQIVNDFQKGDIAEGYSVSREKKESFPLTVTSAQKNPTAFYLCASSIRTSGDRTDTQYFGPGTRLTVL.